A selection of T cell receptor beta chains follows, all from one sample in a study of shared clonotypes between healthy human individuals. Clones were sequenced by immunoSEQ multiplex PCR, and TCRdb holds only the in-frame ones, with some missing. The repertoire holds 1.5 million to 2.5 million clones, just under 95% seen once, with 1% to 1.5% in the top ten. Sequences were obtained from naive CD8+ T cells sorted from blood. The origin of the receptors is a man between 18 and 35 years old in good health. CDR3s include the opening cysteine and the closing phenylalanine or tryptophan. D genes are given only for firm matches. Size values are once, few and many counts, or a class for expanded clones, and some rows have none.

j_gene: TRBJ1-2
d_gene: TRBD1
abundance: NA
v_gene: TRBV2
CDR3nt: TGTGCCAGCGGAGCCGGGACAGCATACTATGGCTACACCTTC
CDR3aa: CASGAGTAYYGYTF

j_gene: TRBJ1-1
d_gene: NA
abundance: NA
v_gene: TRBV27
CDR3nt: TGTGCCAGCAGTTTATTGAGTGACACTGAAGCTTTCTTT
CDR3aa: CASSLLSDTEAFF

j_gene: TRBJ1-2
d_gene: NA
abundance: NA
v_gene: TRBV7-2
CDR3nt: TGTGCCAGCAGCTTAGAATCTGACCTTGCCGCCTATGGCTACACCTTC
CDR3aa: CASSLESDLAAYGYTF

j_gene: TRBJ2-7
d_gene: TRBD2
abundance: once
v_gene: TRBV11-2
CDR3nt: TGTGCCAGCAGCTTGGGAGGGGCCGACGAGCAGTACTTC
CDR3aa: CASSLGGADEQYF

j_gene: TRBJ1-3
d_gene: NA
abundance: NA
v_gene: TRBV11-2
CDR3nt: TGTGCCAGCAGCTCCAGAGGAGACACCATATATTTT
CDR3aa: CASSSRGDTIYF

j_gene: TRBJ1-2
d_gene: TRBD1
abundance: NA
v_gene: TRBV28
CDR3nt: TGTGCCAGCAGTCCACCGCTCCTCCTAGACAGGGGAACTGACTATGGCTACACCTTC
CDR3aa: CASSPPLLLDRGTDYGYTF

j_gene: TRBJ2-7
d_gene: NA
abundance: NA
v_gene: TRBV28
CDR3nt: TGTGCCAGCAGTACTGTGGGGGCTACCTACGAGCAGTACTTC
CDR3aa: CASSTVGATYEQYF

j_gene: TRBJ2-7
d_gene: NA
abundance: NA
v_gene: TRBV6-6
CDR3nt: TGTGCCAGCAGTTACTCCAGCGGCGGGGACTACGAGCAGTACTTC
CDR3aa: CASSYSSGGDYEQYF

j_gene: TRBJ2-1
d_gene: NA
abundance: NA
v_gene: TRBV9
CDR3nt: TGTGCCAGCAGCGTAGAGGGGGAGCTCGACAATGAGCAGTTCTTC
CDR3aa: CASSVEGELDNEQFF

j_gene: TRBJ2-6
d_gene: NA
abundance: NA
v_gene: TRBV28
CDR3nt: TGTGCCAGCAGTTGGGACACCGGCTCTGGGGCCAACGTCCTGACTTTC
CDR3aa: CASSWDTGSGANVLTF

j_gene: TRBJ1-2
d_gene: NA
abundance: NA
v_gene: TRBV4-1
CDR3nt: TGCGCCAGCAGCCCTTCGTACGCATATGGCTACACCTTC
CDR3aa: CASSPSYAYGYTF

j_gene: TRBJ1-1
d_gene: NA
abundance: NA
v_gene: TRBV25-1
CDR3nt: TGTGCCAGCAGACTTGGGATGAACACTGAAGCTTTCTTT
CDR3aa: CASRLGMNTEAFF

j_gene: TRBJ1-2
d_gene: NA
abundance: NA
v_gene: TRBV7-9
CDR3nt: TGTGCCAGCAGCCGGACCGACGGAGACTATGGCTACACCTTC
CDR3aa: CASSRTDGDYGYTF

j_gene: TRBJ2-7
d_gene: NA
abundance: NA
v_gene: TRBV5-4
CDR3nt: TGTGCCAGCAGCTTCGCGGGTGCGAATACCTACGAGCAGTACTTC
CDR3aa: CASSFAGANTYEQYF

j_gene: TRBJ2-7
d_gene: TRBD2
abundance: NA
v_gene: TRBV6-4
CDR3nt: TGTGCCAGCAGTGACTCGCTAGCGGGTTTCTCCTACGAGCAGTACTTC
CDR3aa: CASSDSLAGFSYEQYF

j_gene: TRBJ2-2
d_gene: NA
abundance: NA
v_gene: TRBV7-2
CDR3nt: TGTGCCAGCAGCGTACTATTGTGGGGGGAGCTGTTTTTT
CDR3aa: CASSVLLWGELFF

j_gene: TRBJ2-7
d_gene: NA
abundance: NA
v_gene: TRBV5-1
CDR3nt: TGCGCCAGCAGCTTGGCTCGGATGTCCTACGAGCAGTACTTC
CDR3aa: CASSLARMSYEQYF

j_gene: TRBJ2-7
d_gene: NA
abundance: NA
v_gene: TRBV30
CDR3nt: TGTGCCTGGGGTCTCCTAGGCGGGGTCTACGAGCAGTACTTC
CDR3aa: CAWGLLGGVYEQYF

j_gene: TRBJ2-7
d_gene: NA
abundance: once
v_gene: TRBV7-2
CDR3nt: TGTGCCAGCAGTGGGGCGCGGCTGGGGCAGTACTTC
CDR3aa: CASSGARLGQYF

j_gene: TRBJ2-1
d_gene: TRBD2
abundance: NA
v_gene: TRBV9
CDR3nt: TGTGCCAGCAGCGTTTCTAGCGGGGGAATCAATGAGCAGTTCTTC
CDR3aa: CASSVSSGGINEQFF

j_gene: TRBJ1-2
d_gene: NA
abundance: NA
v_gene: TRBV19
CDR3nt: TGTGCCAGTAGTATCATGTTGGGCCAGGGGTATGGCTACACCTTC
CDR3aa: CASSIMLGQGYGYTF

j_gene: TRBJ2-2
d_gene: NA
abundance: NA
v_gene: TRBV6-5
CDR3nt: TGTGCCAGCAGTTACGGGGTTGGCACCGGGGAGCTGTTTTTT
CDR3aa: CASSYGVGTGELFF

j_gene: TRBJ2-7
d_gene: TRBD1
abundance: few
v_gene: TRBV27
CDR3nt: TGTGCCAGCAGTACAGGGGGCTACGAGCAGTACTTC
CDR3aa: CASSTGGYEQYF

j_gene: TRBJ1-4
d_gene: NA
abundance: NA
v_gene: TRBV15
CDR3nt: TGTGCCACCAGCGGGGGAATCGGGGGACGTGAAAAACTGTTTTTT
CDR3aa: CATSGGIGGREKLFF

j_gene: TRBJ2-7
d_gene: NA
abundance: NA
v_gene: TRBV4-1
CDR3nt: TGCGCCAGCAGCTCCACAGATTTCTACGAGCAGTACTTC
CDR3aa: CASSSTDFYEQYF

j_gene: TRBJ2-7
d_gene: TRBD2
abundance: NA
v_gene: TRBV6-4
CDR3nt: TGTGCCAGCAGTGACAGGCGGGAGCGCACCTACGAGCAGTACTTC
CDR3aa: CASSDRRERTYEQYF

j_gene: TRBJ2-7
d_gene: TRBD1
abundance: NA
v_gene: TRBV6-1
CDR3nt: TGTGCCAGCAGTGGGAGTGGGACAGGGATACGCGAGCAGTACTTC
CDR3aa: CASSGSGTGIREQYF

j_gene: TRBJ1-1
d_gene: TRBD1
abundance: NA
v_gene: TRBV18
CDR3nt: TGTGCCAGCTCACCTACGACAGGGGGGTTCAACACTGAAGCTTTCTTT
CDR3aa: CASSPTTGGFNTEAFF

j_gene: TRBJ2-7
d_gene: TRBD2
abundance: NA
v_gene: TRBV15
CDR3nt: TGTGCCACCAGCAGAGATAGGCTAGCGGGGTCCCCTTACGAGCAGTACTTC
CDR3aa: CATSRDRLAGSPYEQYF

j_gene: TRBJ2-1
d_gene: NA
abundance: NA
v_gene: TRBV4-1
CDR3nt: TGCGCCAGCAGCCAAGATAGGAGCGGCCCCTCCTACAATGAGCAGTTCTTC
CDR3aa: CASSQDRSGPSYNEQFF

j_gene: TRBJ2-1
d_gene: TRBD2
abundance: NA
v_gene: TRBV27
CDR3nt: TGTGCCAGCAGCCTAGCGGGACCATCCTACAATGAGCAGTTCTTC
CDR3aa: CASSLAGPSYNEQFF

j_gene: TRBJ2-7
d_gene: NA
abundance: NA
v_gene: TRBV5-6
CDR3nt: TGTGCCAGCAGCTTGGCCGCGACTACCCCATTCTGGGAGCAGTACTTC
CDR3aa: CASSLAATTPFWEQYF

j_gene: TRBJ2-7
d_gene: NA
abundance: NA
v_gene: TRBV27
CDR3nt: TGTGCCAGCAGTTTATCCGGACCCTACGAGCAGTACTTC
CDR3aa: CASSLSGPYEQYF

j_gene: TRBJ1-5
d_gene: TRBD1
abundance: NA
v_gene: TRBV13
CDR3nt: TGTGCCAGCAGCTTAGGACCCGTACCTAAACATACGCGGGACAGGGGTGGCAATCAGCCCCAGCATTTT
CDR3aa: CASSLGPVPKHTRDRGGNQPQHF

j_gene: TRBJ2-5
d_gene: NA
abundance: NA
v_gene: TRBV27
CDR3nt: TGTGCCAGCTCGAATAGTCGTTGGGGGACCCAGTACTTC
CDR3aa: CASSNSRWGTQYF

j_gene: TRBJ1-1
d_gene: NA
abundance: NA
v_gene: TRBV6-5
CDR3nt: TGTGCCAGCAGTTACTCTACCAACACTGAAGCTTTCTTT
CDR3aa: CASSYSTNTEAFF

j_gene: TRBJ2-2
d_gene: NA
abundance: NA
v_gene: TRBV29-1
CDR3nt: TGCAGCGTTGTTATTGGGGGTTACACCGGGGAGCTGTTTTTT
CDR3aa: CSVVIGGYTGELFF

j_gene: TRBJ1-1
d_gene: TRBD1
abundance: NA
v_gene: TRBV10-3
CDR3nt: TGTGCCATCAGTGATCCGCAGGGGGAGAACACTGAAGCTTTCTTT
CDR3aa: CAISDPQGENTEAFF

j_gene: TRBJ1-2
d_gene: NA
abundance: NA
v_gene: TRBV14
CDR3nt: TGTGCCAGCAGCCAAGGATCCAGGGTGGGACCAGACTACACCTTC
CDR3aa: CASSQGSRVGPDYTF

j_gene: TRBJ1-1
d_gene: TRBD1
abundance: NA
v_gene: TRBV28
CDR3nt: TGTGCCAGCAGTTCCTGGACAGGGGGGGGAACTGAAGCTTTCTTT
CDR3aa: CASSSWTGGGTEAFF

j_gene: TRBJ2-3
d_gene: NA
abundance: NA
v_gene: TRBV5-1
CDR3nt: TGCGCCAGCAGCTTGGCCGCTCTGAACCGAGGAAGCTTTGCGGATACGCAGTATTTT
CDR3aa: CASSLAALNRGSFADTQYF

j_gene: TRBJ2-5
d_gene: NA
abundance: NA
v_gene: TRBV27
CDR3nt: TGTGCCAGTCCAACAGGAATAGGAGAGACCCAGTACTTC
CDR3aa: CASPTGIGETQYF

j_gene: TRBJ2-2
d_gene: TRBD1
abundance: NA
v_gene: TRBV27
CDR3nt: TGTGCCAGCACCGATCTTTGGGTACAGGGGGCGGGCACCGGGGAGCTGTTTTTT
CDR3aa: CASTDLWVQGAGTGELFF

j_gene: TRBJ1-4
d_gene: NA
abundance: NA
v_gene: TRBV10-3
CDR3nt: TGTGCCATCAGTGAGGGGGGTTCTAATGAAAAACTGTTTTTT
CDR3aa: CAISEGGSNEKLFF

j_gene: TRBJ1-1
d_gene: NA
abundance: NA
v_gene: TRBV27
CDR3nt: TGTGCCAGCAGTTTAGACCGGGGGTTAAGCACTGAAGCTTTCTTT
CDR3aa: CASSLDRGLSTEAFF

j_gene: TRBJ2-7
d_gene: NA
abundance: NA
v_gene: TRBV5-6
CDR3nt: TGTGCCAGCAGCTCTACGTTTTGGGCATTCGAGCAGTACTTC
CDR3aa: CASSSTFWAFEQYF

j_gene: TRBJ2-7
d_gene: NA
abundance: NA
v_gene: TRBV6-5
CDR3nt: TGTGCCAGCAGTAATACCTTGGGGCCCGAGCAGTACTTC
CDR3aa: CASSNTLGPEQYF

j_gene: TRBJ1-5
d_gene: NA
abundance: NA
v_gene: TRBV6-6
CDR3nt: TGTGCCAGCAGTTACTCCCCTTATAGCAATCAGCCCCAGCATTTT
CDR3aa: CASSYSPYSNQPQHF

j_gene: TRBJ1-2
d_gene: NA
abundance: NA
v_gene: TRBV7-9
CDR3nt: TGTGCCAGCAGCCCGTCGGAGGGGGACCACTATGGCTACACCTTC
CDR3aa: CASSPSEGDHYGYTF

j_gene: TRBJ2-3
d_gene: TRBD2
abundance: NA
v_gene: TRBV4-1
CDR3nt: TGCGCCAGCAGCCAAGATGGAGCGGGGGGGCCCACAGATACGCAGTATTTT
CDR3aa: CASSQDGAGGPTDTQYF